This T cell receptor beta chain was identified in a study of blood T cells in healthy people across ages (dated by TCRdb to about 2015). At the level of the whole study: In model experiments, template switching captured roughly one uniquely barcoded TCR beta cDNA molecule for every two T cells. The donors were divided into four age groups: young (average around 15 years), middle-aged (over 35), aged (under 70) and long-lived (nearly 85). Using the same blood draw, the study looked at two additional independent replicas of 1 million unique cDNA reads for two donors, one aged 18 to 30 and the other aged 80 or older. To avoid experimental bias, donors of different ages were distributed randomly across sequencing lanes. Age-related changes in TCR beta repertoire diversity were measured in the study by deep sequencing normalized with unique cDNA molecular identifiers.

Points the paper makes about the study in general: Estimates of total diversity from one million sequenced T cells were regarded as lower bounds and underestimates. Because profiling used bulk unsorted PBMCs, naive and antigen-experienced compartments could not be compared conclusively. Compared with the aged group, more naive CD4+ T cells, fewer expanded clones and increased TCR diversity were shown by the long-lived group, suggesting age selection. Observed TCR beta diversity per million T cells fell roughly linearly with age, and a significant reduction was already apparent by age roughly 40. The percentage of naive T cells measured by flow cytometry correlated strongly with observed TCR beta diversity. Because donor CMV infection status was unknown, age-related changes in expanded clonotypes were potentially confounded.

As for this clonotype: No cognate antigen has been identified for it. No much larger clonotype is one base removed from it; base qualities were not supplied.

The library came from 5' RACE. The sample was run on an Illumina HiSeq 2500. A second roughly 6 to 12 cycle PCR used a sample-barcoded 5' primer and a J-beta primer mix. A template-switch 5' adaptor carrying 12 random nucleotides introduced a unique molecular identifier onto each TCR beta cDNA molecule. Each sample yielded at least 2.5 million CDR3-containing paired-end reads. First-strand cDNA synthesis was performed from all RNA using the Mint cDNA synthesis kit, with priming by a TRBC-specific oligonucleotide. After uracil-DNA glycosylase treatment, a first 18-cycle PCR used universal primers M1SS and BC2_uni_R on all cDNA. For the original study's pipeline: For normalization, 1 million high-quality reads, each with a distinct molecular identifier, were randomly selected from each sample. Instead of being binned into consensus sequences, reads with shared molecular identifiers were discarded. MiTCR, with a Q25 quality threshold and the strictest error-elimination algorithm, was used for CDR3 identification, clonotype clustering and error correction. A nonparametric unseen species model with Euler transformation was used to estimate lower-bound total TCR beta diversity. Clones were called with MiXCR by TCRdb after fastp trimmed the public reads at Q25, and only in-frame beta chains were retained. Rows with one shared CDR3 protein collapse into an entry with the most common genes and DNA. The V and J calls shown here were made by TCRdb, not taken from the authors' results. Recorded for this sample are around 670,000 distinct CDR3 sequences; 25% to 30% of them occurred a single time. The ten biggest clones cover about a sixth of the sample.

The donors were some 39 Caucasian individuals from Russia, aged roughly 6 to 90 years, who were systemically healthy. Roughly 9.5 milliliters of peripheral blood were drawn from each donor into EDTA-treated Vacutainer tubes. PBMCs were isolated by Ficoll-Paque density-gradient centrifugation, with at least 7 million obtained per sample. Total RNA, at least 6 micrograms per sample, was extracted from PBMCs with Trizol reagent. For every donor, flow cytometry on a PBMC aliquot measured the percentage of naive CD45RAhigh/CD27high T cells. V and J lose 7 bases and 7 bases, and a span of 14 bases separates them. CDR1 is given as SQVTM and CDR2 as ANQGSEA, both from the germline V gene. Including cysteine and phenylalanine, the CDR3 has 11 amino acids. The kept DNA is CDR3 alone, 33 bases in frame from the first base.

The chain was built from TRBV29-1 and TRBJ2-7; D gene: possibly TRBD2, on 6 matching bases. Sample: blood. The sequence was collected from an elderly woman in good health. The CDR3 protein is CSAGVGSEQYF. The base sequence is TGCAGCGCGGGGGTCGGGAGTGAGCAGTACTTC.